The 19 T cell receptor beta chains below come from one sample, sequenced in a study of OX40 agonist ivuxolimab in advanced cancers. Generated by immunoSEQ multiplex PCR, the TCRdb table keeps only in-frame clones and is missing some. The table lists nearly 80,000 clones, about 91% of them singletons. The sequenced sample was CD4+ or CD8+ T cells sorted from blood, obtained in a trial of the OX40 agonist ivuxolimab. All receptors derive from an adult with an advanced solid tumor such as melanoma, head and neck, liver or kidney cancer.

This clone has only a few counts. The V and J genes are TRBV2 and TRBJ1-1; unclear D gene. The ends were cut back, 5 bases at V and 4 bases at J, with 5 bases in the middle. CDR1 SNHLY and CDR2 FYNNEI come from the germline V gene. This CDR3 has 11 residues. In DNA form, the CDR3 reads TGTGCCAGCAGTTATACCACTGAAGCTTTCTTT. Its translation: CASSYTTEAFF. The full variable domain, its missing parts supplied by reference TRBV2 and TRBJ1-1, is EPEVTQTPSHQVTQMGQEVILRCVPISNHLYFYWYRQILGQKVEFLVSFYNNEISEKSEIFDDQFSVERPDGSNFTLKIRSTKLEDSAMYFCASSYTTEAFFGQGTRLTVV.

The chain links TRBV5-1 to TRBJ2-5, with unresolved D. TRBJ2-7 matches the DNA end more closely, so the J call is doubtful. The CDR3 has 14 residues. Germline values: CDR1 SGHRS, CDR2 YFSETQ. The CDR3 region has the DNA TGCGCCAGCAGCTGGGAACTGGGATCCTACGAGCAGTACTTC. Residues: CASSWELGSYEQYF.

About this clone: Sequence at one end of the junction differs from germline and may be a read error. CDR3 protein: CASSLTIVETQYF. The CDR3 coding sequence is TGTGCTAGCAGCCTTACAATAGTGGAGACCCAGTACTTC. The chain links TRBV7-7 to TRBJ2-5; D not certain. The CDR3 is 13 amino acids. CDR1 is SSHAT, CDR2 FNYEAQ, per germline (reference sequence).

The chain combines TRBV29-1 with TRBJ2-2; D is undetermined. Germline V lookup: CDR1 SQVTM, CDR2 ANQGSEA. With 4 bases removed from V and 8 bases from J, the gap between germline ends came to 14 bases. The CDR3 spans 13 residues. The CDR3 sequence: CSVAAGGVGELFF. The CDR3 region has the DNA TGCAGCGTTGCGGCAGGCGGTGTTGGGGAGCTGTTTTTT.

This rearrangement joins TRBV2 to TRBJ2-1, with D unclear. The CDR3 is 15 amino acids. The V end was cut by 6 bases, the J end by 2 bases, with 14 bases between. Germline CDR1 is SNHLY and CDR2 is FYNNEI. CDR3 sequence (DNA): TGTGCCAGCAGCGTAACAGCAAATACCTACAATGAGCAGTTCTTC. Its protein is CASSVTANTYNEQFF. The full variable domain, with the rest looked up from reference TRBV2 and TRBJ2-1, is EPEVTQTPSHQVTQMGQEVILRCVPISNHLYFYWYRQILGQKVEFLVSFYNNEISEKSEIFDDQFSVERPDGSNFTLKIRSTKLEDSAMYFCASSVTANTYNEQFFGPGTRLTVL.

The genes are TRBV28 and TRBJ2-7; perhaps D is TRBD1 or TRBD2 (5 bases each). The germline CDR1 and CDR2 sequences are MDHEN and SYDVKM. V was trimmed by 8 bases and J by 0 bases, leaving 14 bases between them. The CDR3 has 14 amino acids. CDR3 bases: TGTGCCAGCGGCCCGGGACGGAGCTCCTACGAGCAGTACTTC. Translating gives CASGPGRSSYEQYF. Full variable domain (remainder filled in from reference TRBV28 and TRBJ2-7): DVKVTQSSRYLVKRTGEKVFLECVQDMDHENMFWYRQDPGLGLRLIYFSYDVKMKEKGDIPEGYSVSREKKERFSLILESASTNQTSMYLCASGPGRSSYEQYFGPGTRLTVT.

J is TRBJ2-5 and V is TRBV4-1, with a weak D call TRBD1 (6 bases). The CDR3 extends over 13 amino acids. V dropped 2 bases and J dropped 5 bases, with 9 bases sitting between them. CDR1 and CDR2 from the germline V gene are MGHRA and YSYEKL. The CDR3 loop is CASSQTGLETQYF. The CDR3 region has the DNA TGCGCCAGCAGCCAAACAGGGTTGGAGACCCAGTACTTC.

The chain links TRBV7-9 to TRBJ1-2; D call uncertain. Germline loops: CDR1 SEHNR, CDR2 FQNEAQ (reference sequence). V was clipped by 11 bases and J by 3 bases, with 4 bases between them. The CDR3 has 9 amino acids. CDR3 region: CARDYGYTF. As DNA, the CDR3 is TGTGCCCGGGACTATGGCTACACCTTC.

The chain combines TRBV19 with TRBJ1-2; tentative D call: TRBD1 (5 bases). CDR1 and CDR2 (germline): LNHDA, SQIVND (reference sequence). The ends were cut back, 10 bases at V and 2 bases at J, with 11 bases in the middle. The CDR3 runs 12 residues. The CDR3 nucleotides are TGTGCCACCCTGGGGGGGAACTATGGCTACACCTTC. It specifies CATLGGNYGYTF.

The chain recombines TRBV28 with TRBJ2-3; 7 bases align to TRBD2. Germline loops: CDR1 MDHEN, CDR2 SYDVKM. Trimming took 6 bases from V and 3 from J; bases not matched to a gene: 3. The CDR3 spans 13 residues. Here the CDR3 reads CASRWGGTDTQYF. The CDR3 DNA reads as TGTGCCAGCAGATGGGGGGGTACAGATACGCAGTATTTT.

The chain has TRBV19 and TRBJ1-5; D is ambiguous. V was pared by 3 bases and J by 6 bases, with 15 bases between. Germline CDR1 and CDR2: LNHDA and SQIVND (reference sequence). The CDR3 length is 15 residues. CDR3 loop: CASSIFSIGSQPQHF. The CDR3 DNA reads TGTGCCAGTAGTATTTTTTCCATCGGAAGTCAGCCCCAGCATTTT.

The chain has TRBV6-5 and TRBJ1-1; 9 bases agree with TRBD1. The V segment lost 7 bases and the J segment 5 bases; nucleotides outside the gene matches: 8. The CDR3 is made up of 14 amino acids. CDR1 and CDR2 from the germline V gene are MNHEY and SVGAGI. The CDR3 protein is CASMRDRVVTEAFF. Written as DNA, the CDR3 is TGTGCCAGCATGAGGGACAGGGTTGTAACTGAAGCTTTCTTT.

V and J are TRBV29-1 and TRBJ1-2, with D maybe TRBD1 (5 bases). This CDR3 region has 12 residues. V lost 3 bases, J lost 7 bases, and 12 bases lay in between. The germline gives CDR1 SQVTM, CDR2 ANQGSEA. CDR3 coding DNA: TGCAGCGTTGACCCCAGGGAGACTGGCTACACCTTC. Protein sequence: CSVDPRETGYTF.

This clone occurred once. V usage is TRBV27 and J usage is TRBJ2-5; D not resolved. V shed 6 bases and J shed 5 bases, with 10 bases lying between them. This CDR3 spans 12 amino acids. CDR1 is MNHEY, CDR2 SMNVEV, per germline (reference sequence). The CDR3 is CASRSGPETQYF. In DNA, the CDR3 is TGTGCCAGCAGAAGTGGTCCGGAGACCCAGTACTTC.

The genes are TRBV7-2 and TRBJ2-1, with TRBD2 identical over 7 bases. There are 14 residues in the CDR3. CDR1 and CDR2 (germline): SGHTA, FQGNSA. The V segment lost 8 bases and the J segment 1 base; nucleotides outside the gene matches: 5. CDR3 nucleotides: TGTGCCAGCCAGCGGGACTTTTCCTACAATGAGCAGTTCTTC. It translates to CASQRDFSYNEQFF. The full variable domain, in which reference TRBV7-2 and TRBJ2-1 provide the parts outside the CDR3, is GAGVSQSPSNKVTEKGKDVELRCDPISGHTALYWYRQSLGQGLEFLIYFQGNSAPDKSGLPSDRFSAERTGGSVSTLTIQRTQQEDSAVYLCASQRDFSYNEQFFGPGTRLTVL.

In its sample, this clone was seen once. V gene TRBV19 combines with J gene TRBJ2-3; 8 bases are shared with TRBD2. CDR1 is LNHDA and CDR2 is SQIVND in the germline V gene (reference sequence). This CDR3 has 14 amino acids. The ends lost 6 bases at V and 4 bases at J; junction bases unmatched: 6. CDR3 in amino acids: CASRSGGGSDTQYF. Here the CDR3 DNA reads TGTGCCAGTAGATCGGGCGGGGGGTCAGATACGCAGTATTTT.

The V gene is TRBV15, the J gene TRBJ1-1, with a possible D match to TRBD1 (5 bases). Germline-derived CDR1 and CDR2 are LNHNV and YYDKDF (reference sequence). CDR3 length equals 14 residues. Between the trimmed V and J ends, which lost 5 bases and 6 bases, there was a span of 16 bases. The CDR3 region has the DNA TGTGCCACCAGCTCCGGGGGAGTGTACGCTGAAGCTTTCTTT. It translates to CATSSGGVYAEAFF. The full variable domain, completed using reference TRBV15 and TRBJ1-1, is DAMVIQNPRYQVTQFGKPVTLSCSQTLNHNVMYWYQQKSSQAPKLLFHYYDKDFNNEADTPDNFQSRRPNTSFCFLDIRSPGLGDTAMYLCATSSGGVYAEAFFGQGTRLTVV.

V and J are TRBV11-3 and TRBJ2-1; 7 bases align to TRBD1. The CDR3 length is 12 residues. J was trimmed by 6 bases and V by 8 bases; bases with no gene match: 4. Germline loops: CDR1 SGHNT, CDR2 YENEEA. In DNA form, the CDR3 reads TGTGCCAGCGCGAGGGGGCCCAATGAGCAGTTCTTC. It specifies CASARGPNEQFF.

This clone is a singleton in its sample. This chain uses TRBV9 with TRBJ2-3; a possible D gene is TRBD1 (5 bases). The CDR3 consists of 14 residues. The V and J ends lost 4 bases and 1 base respectively, with 10 bases between them. The germline gives CDR1 SGDLS, CDR2 YYNGEE. CDR3 in DNA: TGTGCCAGCAGCCCACAGACAGGCACAGATACGCAGTATTTT. Protein: CASSPQTGTDTQYF.